The next 20 T cell receptor beta chains were all read from a single sample in a study of blood T cells in healthy people across ages. It was with a sample-barcoded 5' primer and a J-beta primer mix that a second PCR of roughly 7 to 12 cycles was run. MiXCR was run by TCRdb on the 5' RACE reads, yielding one entry per CDR3 protein. The table has 1.5 million to 2 million distinct CDR3 sequences, 25% to 30% seen once. Material for sequencing was blood. The receptors were sampled from a woman aged 25-40 years in good health.

This clonotype has only a few counts. This chain links TRBV7-9 with TRBJ1-2, with TRBD1 as a possible D gene (5 bases). The V gene's germline CDR1 is SEHNR and CDR2 FQNEAQ (reference sequence). The CDR3 is made up of 15 amino acids. V was pared by 4 bases and J by 0 bases, with 12 bases between. For the CDR3, the DNA is TGTGCCAGCAGCTCCCTGGGGGATCCTAACTATGGCTACACCTTC. It translates to CASSSLGDPNYGYTF.

This clonotype has more than one count but fewer than ten. The V and J genes are TRBV6-5 and TRBJ2-3, with 12 bases identical to TRBD2. V lost 4 bases to trimming and J lost 6 bases; unmatched junction nucleotides: 8. The CDR3 is 16 amino acids. Germline V lookup: CDR1 MNHEY, CDR2 SVGAGI. The CDR3 is CASSSLAGGPSDTQYF. For the CDR3, the DNA is TGTGCCAGCAGTTCTCTAGCGGGGGGGCCCTCTGATACGCAGTATTTT.

Regarding this clonotype: One base away lies a much larger clone, so this may be a sequencing read error. CDR3 protein: CASSLYRAGANVLTF. CDR3 nucleotides: TGTGCCAGCAGTTTATACAGGGCTGGGGCCAACGTCCTGACTTTC. The chain joins TRBV12-3 or TRBV12-4 to TRBJ2-6, with a tentative D call TRBD1 (6 bases). The V end lost 2 bases, the J end lost 2 bases, and 7 bases lay between the germline ends. The CDR3 loop spans 15 amino acids.

This clonotype has ten or more counts. V and J are TRBV7-2 and TRBJ2-7; TRBD2 matches 7 bases. Germline CDR1 reads SGHTA; CDR2 reads FQGNSA. V gave up 4 bases and J gave up 1 base; unmatched junction bases: 7. The CDR3 contains 15 residues. The CDR3 coding sequence is TGTGCCAGCAGCTCCCATTTAGCGGGTTCCTACGAGCAGTACTTC. It yields the protein CASSSHLAGSYEQYF.

The chain uses TRBV2 and TRBJ2-2; 7 bases fit TRBD1. Germline V CDR1 and CDR2: SNHLY, FYNNEI. J was trimmed by 9 bases and V by 1 base; bases with no gene match: 5. This CDR3 contains 14 residues. The CDR3 sequence is CASSEGQGVRELFF. Here the CDR3 DNA reads TGTGCCAGCAGTGAAGGGCAGGGGGTCCGGGAGCTGTTTTTT.

A few counts support this clonotype. J is TRBJ2-4 and V is TRBV5-5; D ambiguous. Trimming took 0 bases from V and 9 from J, leaving 10 bases between them. The germline CDR1 and CDR2 sequences are SGHKS and YYEKEE (reference sequence). The CDR3 runs to 13 residues. DNA of the CDR3: TGTGCCAGCAGCTTGGGCCGATGGGGCATTCAGTACTTC. It yields the protein CASSLGRWGIQYF.

In its sample, this clonotype was seen many times. This chain joins TRBV28 and TRBJ2-7; 8 bases fit TRBD1. CDR1 MDHEN and CDR2 SYDVKM come from the germline V gene. The junction had 5 bases not matched to a gene; V was cut back by 7 bases and J by 3 bases. CDR3 length equals 13 residues. The CDR3 spells CASIRQGSYEQYF. CDR3 coding DNA: TGTGCCAGCATCCGACAGGGGAGCTACGAGCAGTACTTC.

The sample holds a few counts of this clonotype. V and J are TRBV6-1 and TRBJ1-5; D is uncertain. This CDR3 spans 17 amino acids. Trimming cost V 1 base and J 4 bases, with 17 bases left between them. Germline CDR1 is MNHNS and CDR2 is SASEGT. CDR3 sequence (DNA): TGTGCCAGCAGTGAAGAAGCCCGGCCACGCGGGAATCAGCCCCAGCATTTT. Translation gives CASSEEARPRGNQPQHF.

With respect to this clonotype: A much larger clone is a single base away; this may be a read error. V and J are TRBV7-2 and TRBJ2-1; D is unclear. The ends were cut back, 8 bases at V and 5 bases at J, with 13 bases in the middle. The CDR3 is made up of 13 amino acids. The V gene's germline CDR1 is SGHTA and CDR2 FQGNSA. In DNA, the CDR3 is TGTGCCAGCGGCCTGTCCAGAGACAATGAGCAGTTCTTC. Protein: CASGLSRDNEQFF.

This clonotype was seen ten or more times. J is TRBJ2-3 and V is TRBV5-1, with a possible D match to TRBD2 (5 bases). Germline V gives CDR1 SGHRS, CDR2 YFSETQ. V was shortened by 9 bases and J by 6 bases, with 11 bases between the two germline ends. The CDR3 covers 11 residues. CDR3 region: CATRTGDTQYF. In DNA form, the CDR3 reads TGCGCCACCAGGACGGGGGATACGCAGTATTTT.

Many counts were recorded for this clonotype. This chain uses TRBV3-1 with TRBJ2-6; no firm D call. The germline V and J ends were trimmed by 1 base and 0 bases, with 7 bases remaining between them. The CDR3 has 16 amino acids. The germline V gene encodes CDR1 LGHDT and CDR2 YNNKEL (reference sequence). In DNA form, the CDR3 reads TGTGCCAGCAGCCAAGGGGTTGTCTCTGGGGCCAACGTCCTGACTTTC. Its translation: CASSQGVVSGANVLTF.

This clonotype was seen only a few times. This chain uses TRBV5-1 with TRBJ2-7; perhaps TRBD2 as D (7 bases). V was clipped by 0 bases and J by 5 bases, with 15 bases between them. The CDR3 contains 15 residues. In germline, CDR1 is SGHRS, CDR2 YFSETQ. This CDR3 reads CASSLEWGGSDEQYF. The CDR3 region has the DNA TGCGCCAGCAGCTTGGAATGGGGGGGCTCTGACGAGCAGTACTTC.

This clonotype has only a few counts. The V gene is TRBV7-9, the J gene TRBJ2-1; the D gene is possibly TRBD2 (6 bases). From germline, CDR1 is SEHNR and CDR2 FQNEAQ (reference sequence). Trimming removed 6 bases from V and 5 bases from J, with 14 bases in between. This CDR3 has 14 residues. The CDR3 DNA reads as TGTGCCAGCAGTTTTAATTGGGAGGACAATGAGCAGTTCTTC. Translated, it gives CASSFNWEDNEQFF. The whole variable domain, filled in from reference TRBV7-9 and TRBJ2-1, reads DTGVSQNPRHKITKRGQNVTFRCDPISEHNRLYWYRQTLGQGPEFLTYFQNEAQLEKSRLLSDRFSAERPKGSFSTLEIQRTEQGDSAMYLCASSFNWEDNEQFFGPGTRLTVL.

V is TRBV7-2 and J is TRBJ2-7; 7 bases line up with TRBD2. Germline CDR1 reads SGHTA; CDR2 reads FQGNSA. The CDR3 covers 16 residues. V shed 5 bases, J shed 2 bases, and the junction held 12 bases outside the gene matches. The CDR3 here is CASSQAYAGVAYEQYF. In DNA, the CDR3 is TGTGCCAGCAGCCAGGCCTATGCGGGAGTCGCCTACGAGCAGTACTTC.

This clonotype was recorded once. The rearrangement uses TRBV11-3 and TRBJ2-4; 9 nucleotides align to TRBD2. J gave up 0 bases and V 6 bases, and 18 bases lay outside the gene matches. The CDR3 extends over 20 amino acids. Germline CDR1 and CDR2: SGHNT and YENEEA. The CDR3 protein is CASRYSSGSGRYLAKNIQYF. The CDR3 region has the DNA TGTGCCAGCAGGTATTCCTCCGGTAGCGGGAGATACCTAGCCAAAAACATTCAGTACTTC.

The rearrangement uses TRBV18 and TRBJ2-1, with 7 bases fitting TRBD1. Trimming cost V 3 bases and J 8 bases; bases outside gene matches: 4. Germline lookup yields CDR1 KGHSH and CDR2 LQKENI. The CDR3 is 13 amino acids. CDR3 sequence (DNA): TGTGCCAGCTCACCGAACAGGGGCCATGAGCAGTTCTTC. It specifies CASSPNRGHEQFF.

This clonotype appeared a few times. The chain couples TRBV6-6 to TRBJ1-4; TRBD1 is a possible D gene (6 bases). The CDR3 length is 12 residues. The germline V gene encodes CDR1 MNHNY and CDR2 SVGAGI (reference sequence). The ends were cut back, 6 bases at V and 6 bases at J, with 8 bases in the middle. The CDR3 is CASRSGDEKLFF. The DNA of the CDR3 is TGTGCCAGCAGATCAGGGGATGAAAAACTGTTTTTT.

This clonotype occurred many times. This chain uses TRBV5-1 with TRBJ2-6; D may be TRBD2 (5 bases). CDR3 size: 16 residues. Germline V gene data show CDR1 as SGHRS and CDR2 as YFSETQ. V was cut by 4 bases and J by 3 bases, with 14 bases left in between. As DNA, the CDR3 is TGCGCCAGCAGCCCGACTAAGGTCGGTGGGGCCAACGTCCTGACTTTC. It is translated as CASSPTKVGGANVLTF.

Ten or more counts support this clonotype. The CDR3 reads CASSPAAAGGFSYEQYF. CDR3 nucleotides: TGTGCCAGCAGCCCCGCCGCGGCAGGGGGCTTTTCATACGAGCAGTACTTC. The chain recombines TRBV3-1 with TRBJ2-7, with 8 positions matching TRBD1. This CDR3 is built from 17 residues. The V gene end was trimmed by 4 bases and the J gene end by 4 bases; junction bases not matched to a gene: 15. Germline V lookup: CDR1 LGHDT, CDR2 YNNKEL (reference sequence).

The rearrangement uses TRBV20-1 and TRBJ2-3; 9 bases are shared with TRBD2. With 3 bases clipped from V and 1 base from J, the junction kept 5 bases outside the gene matches. The germline V gene encodes CDR1 DFQATT and CDR2 SNEGSKA (reference sequence). The CDR3 totals 15 residues. DNA of the CDR3: TGCAGTGCTAGTGGCGGGGGGGCGGGCACAGATACGCAGTATTTT. As protein: CSASGGGAGTDTQYF.